The 15 T cell receptor beta chains presented below share a single source sample, sequenced in a study of blood T cell repertoires in COVID-19. Only in-frame clones appear in the TCRdb table, and some are missing; sequencing was by immunoSEQ multiplex PCR. The sample gives about 170,000 clones, roughly four fifths of which show up once; around 7.7% is in the top ten. Sequencing input: peripheral blood. The source of these receptors is a man in his forties who had recovered from COVID-19.

V and J are TRBV21-1 and TRBJ1-1; the D call TRBD1 from the table was never checked on the DNA. TRBV21-1 is classified as a pseudogene. CDR3 size: 15 residues. The CDR3 is CASSKGPPRNTEAFF. The CDR3, as DNA: TGTGCCAGCAGCAAAGGGCCCCCTCGGAACACTGAAGCTTTCTTT.

This chain connects TRBV3-1 (or the pseudogene TRBV3-2) to TRBJ2-7; 12 positions match TRBD2. CDR3 length equals 18 residues. V dropped 4 bases and J dropped 4; count of bases not matched to a gene: 14. From germline, CDR1 is LGHDT and CDR2 YNNKEL (reference sequence). The CDR3 bases are TGTGCCAGCAGCCCGACTAGCGGGGGCCTATCTGATGGGTACGAGCAGTACTTC. Its protein is CASSPTSGGLSDGYEQYF.

This chain uses TRBV6-6 with TRBJ1-3; perhaps TRBD1 as D (6 bases). CDR1 is MNHNY, CDR2 SVGAGI, per germline (reference sequence). The V end lost 7 bases, the J end lost 8 bases, and 18 bases lay between the germline ends. The CDR3 spans 14 residues. This CDR3 reads CASIFAKGGDTIYF. CDR3 nucleotides: TGTGCCAGCATCTTCGCGAAAGGGGGGGACACCATATATTTT.

The chain recombines TRBV19 with TRBJ1-5, with D perhaps matching TRBD1 (5 bases). CDR3 length: 13 residues. Trimming removed 10 bases at V and 3 bases at J, with 13 bases between. In germline, CDR1 is LNHDA, CDR2 SQIVND (reference sequence). In DNA, the CDR3 is TGTGCCACCTCAGGGTCGGACAATCAGCCCCAGCATTTT. It encodes CATSGSDNQPQHF.

This CDR3 is CASSLDSLPWRTQYF. CDR3 in DNA: TGTGCCAGCAGCTTAGATTCCCTCCCCTGGCGGACGCAGTATTTT. The J gene is TRBJ2-3, the V gene TRBV7-9; D unresolved. Germline-derived CDR1 and CDR2 are SEHNR and FQNEAQ (reference sequence). This CDR3 contains 15 residues. The V gene lost 1 base and the J gene lost 9 bases, with 17 bases spanning the gap.

The rearrangement joins TRBV6-5 to TRBJ2-7, with D hard to call. The CDR3 has 11 residues. Per the germline V gene, CDR1 is MNHEY and CDR2 is SVGAGI. Trimming left V 0 bases short and J 6 bases short, with 3 bases between. The DNA for the CDR3 is TGTGCCAGCAGTTACTCGAGCGAGCAGTACTTC. Amino acid sequence: CASSYSSEQYF.

The rearrangement joins TRBV13 to TRBJ1-4; D is possibly TRBD1 (5 bases). This CDR3 comprises 14 residues. V was pared by 2 bases and J by 7 bases, with 11 bases between. Germline V lookup: CDR1 PRHDT, CDR2 FYEKMQ (reference sequence). Here the CDR3 DNA reads TGTGCCAGCAGCTTAATGGACATTTCTGAAAAACTGTTTTTT. This gives the protein CASSLMDISEKLFF.

This chain uses TRBV7-2 with TRBJ2-5, with D perhaps TRBD2 (6 bases). Trimming left V 1 base short and J 5 bases short, with 11 bases between. The CDR3 is made up of 14 amino acids. Germline V gene data show CDR1 as SGHTA and CDR2 as FQGNSA. The CDR3 DNA is TGTGCCAGCAGCTTAGATCAGCGGGTGGAGACCCAGTACTTC. Translating gives CASSLDQRVETQYF.

This chain joins TRBV3-1 (or the pseudogene TRBV3-2) and TRBJ2-3; D gene ambiguous. The V gene's germline CDR1 is LGHDT and CDR2 YNNKEL (reference sequence). CDR3 length: 16 residues. V gave up 0 bases and J gave up 2 bases, with 12 bases separating them. The DNA for the CDR3 is TGTGCCAGCAGCCAAGACCCTAGACTTTTCACAGATACGCAGTATTTT. Amino acid sequence: CASSQDPRLFTDTQYF.

The chain has TRBV28 and TRBJ2-7; the match to TRBD2 covers 7 bases. Per germline, CDR1 MDHEN and CDR2 SYDVKM. The V and J ends lost 1 base and 4 bases, in that order; junction bases with no gene match: 4. The CDR3 sequence is 14 residues long. The CDR3 here is CASSLSQGGYEQYF. In DNA, the CDR3 is TGTGCCAGCAGTTTATCTCAGGGAGGGTACGAGCAGTACTTC.

A single count supports this clone. CDR3 in DNA: TGTGCCAGAAGCTTTCGACAGAAAGAGACCCAGTACTTC. This translates into CARSFRQKETQYF. V and J are TRBV5-3 and TRBJ2-5, with a possible D match to TRBD1 (5 bases). TRBV5-3 belongs to the ORF category, with a function that is uncertain. The CDR3 consists of 13 residues. Between the trimmed V and J ends, which lost 2 bases and 3 bases, there was a span of 8 bases.

The gene calls are TRBV28 and TRBJ1-1; 7 positions agree with TRBD1. Germline CDR1 and CDR2: MDHEN and SYDVKM. The CDR3 extends over 14 amino acids. Germline trimming cut 2 bases from V and 3 bases from J; bases unmatched to any gene: 3. CDR3 amino acids: CASSLTGTDTEAFF. CDR3 nucleotide sequence: TGTGCCAGCAGTTTAACCGGGACAGACACTGAAGCTTTCTTT.

This chain uses TRBV4-3 with TRBJ2-2, with D tentatively TRBD2 (7 bases). Germline-derived CDR1 and CDR2 are LGHNA and YSLEER. The germline V and J ends were trimmed by 4 bases and 6 bases, with 15 bases remaining between them. This CDR3 region has 15 residues. CDR3: CASSLLWGGPGELFF. The DNA for the CDR3 is TGCGCCAGCAGCCTCCTCTGGGGGGGGCCCGGGGAGCTGTTTTTT.

This chain connects TRBV6-4 to TRBJ2-3, with D possibly matching TRBD1 (5 bases). V was clipped by 2 bases and J by 0 bases, with 15 bases between them. The CDR3 has 17 residues. The germline V gene has CDR1 MRHNA and CDR2 SNTAGT. The CDR3 DNA sequence: TGTGCCAGCAGTGACCCAGGGTGGCCCACTAGCACAGATACGCAGTATTTT. Amino acid sequence: CASSDPGWPTSTDTQYF.

The chain uses TRBV9 and TRBJ1-6; the match to TRBD1 covers 7 bases. J was trimmed by 9 bases and V by 2 bases; bases with no gene match: 8. Germline-derived CDR1 and CDR2 are SGDLS and YYNGEE. This CDR3 has 15 residues. DNA for the CDR3: TGTGCCAGCAGCGTCGGGACAGTAGATGGTTCACCCCTCCACTTT. Translating it yields CASSVGTVDGSPLHF.